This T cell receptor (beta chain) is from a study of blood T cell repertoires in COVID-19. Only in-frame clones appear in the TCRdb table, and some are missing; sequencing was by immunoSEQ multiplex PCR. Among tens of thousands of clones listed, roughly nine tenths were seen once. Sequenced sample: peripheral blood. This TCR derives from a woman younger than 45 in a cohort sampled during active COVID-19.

The CDR3 sequence: CASSSSGHTYEQYF. In nucleotides, the CDR3 is TGTGCCAGCAGCTCATCGGGACACACCTACGAGCAGTACTTC. The chain combines TRBV7-3 with TRBJ2-7; tentatively, D is TRBD1 (6 bases). Germline-derived CDR1 and CDR2 are SGHTA and FQGTGA. This CDR3 comprises 14 residues. V shed 4 bases and J shed 2 bases, with 12 bases lying between them.